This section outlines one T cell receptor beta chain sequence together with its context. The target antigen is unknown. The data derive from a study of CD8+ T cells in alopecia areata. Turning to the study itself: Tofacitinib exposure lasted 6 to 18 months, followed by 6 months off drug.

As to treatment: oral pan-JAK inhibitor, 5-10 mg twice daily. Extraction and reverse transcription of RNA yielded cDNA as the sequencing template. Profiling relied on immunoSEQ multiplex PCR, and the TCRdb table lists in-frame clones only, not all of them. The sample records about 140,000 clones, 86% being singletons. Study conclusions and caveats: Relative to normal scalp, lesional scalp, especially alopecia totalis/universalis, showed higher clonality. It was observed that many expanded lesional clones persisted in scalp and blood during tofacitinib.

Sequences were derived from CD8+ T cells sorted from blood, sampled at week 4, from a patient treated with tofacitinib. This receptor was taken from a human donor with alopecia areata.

The CDR3 DNA reads as TGTGCCAGCAGCCCGGGACAGTATGGCTACACCTTC. This encodes CASSPGQYGYTF. This chain links TRBV7-9 with TRBJ1-2; 7 bases are a match to TRBD1. Germline loops: CDR1 SEHNR, CDR2 FQNEAQ (reference sequence). V was pared by 5 bases and J by 5 bases, with 2 bases of the junction left unmatched. The CDR3 totals 12 residues.